These T cell receptor beta chains were read from a single sample in a study of patients and donors after allogeneic stem cell transplantation. TCRdb itself ran the RT-PCR reads through MiXCR, one entry per CDR3 protein. The table lists roughly 960,000 distinct CDR3 sequences, about a sixth of them singletons, with 5.5% to 6.5% in the top ten. Sequencing was performed on blood, either unsorted or a sorted T cell fraction (not recorded which). These receptors all come from a human donor who was either an allogeneic HSCT recipient or a stem cell or donor lymphocyte infusion donor (not recorded which). It is not recorded whose cells these are; they may come from a transplant donor. CDR3s include the opening cysteine and the closing phenylalanine or tryptophan. The order of the fields is J gene, V gene, D gene, clone size, CDR3 DNA, CDR3 protein. The D gene is left open where the match is weak. Size is omitted from some rows. Given values are once, few, many or a class for expanded clones.

j_call: TRBJ2-7; v_call: TRBV29-1; d_call: .; clone_size: few; cdr3_nt: TGCAGCGTTGAAGAGATCGGCTCCTACGAGCAGTACTTC; cdr3_aa: CSVEEIGSYEQYF
j_call: TRBJ1-1; v_call: TRBV7-9; d_call: .; clone_size: .; cdr3_nt: TGTGCCAGCAGCTTAGGGGGGCAGGCAAGGGACACTGAAGCTTTCTTT; cdr3_aa: CASSLGGQARDTEAFF
j_call: TRBJ1-4; v_call: TRBV5-8; d_call: .; clone_size: .; cdr3_nt: TGTGCCAGCAGCTTGGGACAGGAAAAACTGTTTTTT; cdr3_aa: CASSLGQEKLFF
j_call: TRBJ1-3; v_call: TRBV27; d_call: .; clone_size: .; cdr3_nt: TGTGCCAGCAAGGCGTCCGCTGGAAACACCATATATTTT; cdr3_aa: CASKASAGNTIYF
j_call: TRBJ1-1; v_call: TRBV7-9; d_call: .; clone_size: .; cdr3_nt: TGTGCCAGCAGACCATATGGGGGACATCAGAACACTGAAGCTTTCTTT; cdr3_aa: CASRPYGGHQNTEAFF
j_call: TRBJ1-1; v_call: TRBV29-1; d_call: .; clone_size: many; cdr3_nt: TGCAGCGTTGGACCCCGACAGAACCTGAACACTGAAGCTTTCTTT; cdr3_aa: CSVGPRQNLNTEAFF
j_call: TRBJ2-3; v_call: TRBV9; d_call: .; clone_size: .; cdr3_nt: TGTGCCAGCAGCGCCCGGGATCAGGGGACAGATACGCAGTATTTT; cdr3_aa: CASSARDQGTDTQYF
j_call: TRBJ2-7; v_call: TRBV5-1; d_call: TRBD1; clone_size: few; cdr3_nt: TGCGCCAGCAGCTTGGACTCAGGGACAGCCAACCAAAAGGACTACGAGCAGTACTTC; cdr3_aa: CASSLDSGTANQKDYEQYF
j_call: TRBJ1-1; v_call: TRBV11-2; d_call: .; clone_size: .; cdr3_nt: TGTGCCAGCAGCTTAGTGGTCACTGAAGCTTTCTTT; cdr3_aa: CASSLVVTEAFF
j_call: TRBJ2-3; v_call: TRBV5-6; d_call: TRBD1; clone_size: few; cdr3_nt: TGTGCCAGCAGCTTTCCGGGACAGGCCACAGATACGCAGTATTTT; cdr3_aa: CASSFPGQATDTQYF
j_call: TRBJ2-6; v_call: TRBV15; d_call: .; clone_size: few; cdr3_nt: TGTGCCACCAGCAGAGATATTTCCTCTGGGGCCAACGTCCTGACTTTC; cdr3_aa: CATSRDISSGANVLTF
j_call: TRBJ1-1; v_call: TRBV6-5; d_call: .; clone_size: .; cdr3_nt: TGTGCCAGCAGAGACAGGACTGCGGAAGCTTTCTTT; cdr3_aa: CASRDRTAEAFF
j_call: TRBJ2-2; v_call: TRBV27; d_call: TRBD2; clone_size: few; cdr3_nt: TGTGCCAGCAGTTTCTTGGCGGGGGGTACGGGGACCGGGGAGCTGTTTTTT; cdr3_aa: CASSFLAGGTGTGELFF
j_call: TRBJ1-2; v_call: TRBV2; d_call: TRBD1; clone_size: .; cdr3_nt: TGTGCCAGCAGTGGGTTGCCCACATGGACAGGGAACTATGGCTACACCTTC; cdr3_aa: CASSGLPTWTGNYGYTF
j_call: TRBJ2-5; v_call: TRBV6-2/TRBV6-3; d_call: TRBD2; clone_size: .; cdr3_nt: TGTGCCAGCAGTTACTCACGCGGGAGAGCTAGAGAGACCCAGTACTTC; cdr3_aa: CASSYSRGRARETQYF
j_call: TRBJ2-1; v_call: TRBV24-1; d_call: .; clone_size: few; cdr3_nt: TGTGCCACCTCCTTGCACAGGGTAGGCTACAATGAGCAGTTCTTC; cdr3_aa: CATSLHRVGYNEQFF
j_call: TRBJ2-5; v_call: TRBV5-6; d_call: .; clone_size: .; cdr3_nt: TGTGCCAGCAGCTTGGGTTCACACCATTCCCAAGAGACCCAGTACTTC; cdr3_aa: CASSLGSHHSQETQYF
j_call: TRBJ2-2; v_call: TRBV7-9; d_call: .; clone_size: .; cdr3_nt: TGTGCCAGCAGCCCCGGCCCCGGCGGGGAGCTGTTTTTT; cdr3_aa: CASSPGPGGELFF
j_call: TRBJ2-1; v_call: TRBV20-1; d_call: .; clone_size: .; cdr3_nt: TGCAGTGCTAGAGGCCCGGGGACCTACAATGAGCAGTTCTTC; cdr3_aa: CSARGPGTYNEQFF
j_call: TRBJ2-5; v_call: TRBV20-1; d_call: TRBD2; clone_size: few; cdr3_nt: TGCAGTGCCCTTAGCGGGAGCGGGGAGACCCAGTACTTC; cdr3_aa: CSALSGSGETQYF
j_call: TRBJ1-1; v_call: TRBV5-1; d_call: TRBD1; clone_size: .; cdr3_nt: TGCGCCAGCACCAGGACCGGGACAGTGGTTCCTACTGAAGCTTTCTTT; cdr3_aa: CASTRTGTVVPTEAFF
j_call: TRBJ2-1; v_call: TRBV25-1; d_call: .; clone_size: many; cdr3_nt: TGTGCCAGCGGGAGCTCCTCCTACAATGAGCAGTTCTTC; cdr3_aa: CASGSSSYNEQFF
j_call: TRBJ2-7; v_call: TRBV20-1; d_call: .; clone_size: .; cdr3_nt: TGCAGTGCTCCGGGACCGTACTACGAGCAGTACTTC; cdr3_aa: CSAPGPYYEQYF
j_call: TRBJ2-5; v_call: TRBV4-3; d_call: TRBD2; clone_size: few; cdr3_nt: TGCGCCAGCAGCCAGATTAGCGGGGGGGCTATCGAAGAGACCCAGTACTTC; cdr3_aa: CASSQISGGAIEETQYF
j_call: TRBJ2-5; v_call: TRBV7-2; d_call: TRBD2; clone_size: .; cdr3_nt: TGTGCCAGCAGCCCTACTAGCGGGGAGACCCAGTACTTC; cdr3_aa: CASSPTSGETQYF
j_call: TRBJ1-2; v_call: TRBV7-9; d_call: .; clone_size: few; cdr3_nt: TGTGCCAGCAGCTTAGATCTCTTACAGAGCTATGGCTACACCTTC; cdr3_aa: CASSLDLLQSYGYTF
j_call: TRBJ1-2; v_call: TRBV12-3/TRBV12-4; d_call: .; clone_size: .; cdr3_nt: TGTGCCAGCATCCCAACGGCGGGACTCCATCCCCATGGCTACACCTTC; cdr3_aa: CASIPTAGLHPHGYTF
j_call: TRBJ2-3; v_call: TRBV4-3; d_call: TRBD1; clone_size: .; cdr3_nt: TGCGCCAGCAGCCGGGGACAGGGATGGGAAGATACGCAGTATTTT; cdr3_aa: CASSRGQGWEDTQYF
j_call: TRBJ2-2; v_call: TRBV10-3; d_call: .; clone_size: .; cdr3_nt: TGTGCCATCCGAGCCAGGGAGGCCGGGGAGCTGTTTTTT; cdr3_aa: CAIRAREAGELFF
j_call: TRBJ2-1; v_call: TRBV12-3/TRBV12-4; d_call: .; clone_size: .; cdr3_nt: TGTGCCAGCAGTTTAATAACAGGTAACAATGAGCAGTTCTTC; cdr3_aa: CASSLITGNNEQFF
j_call: TRBJ2-1; v_call: TRBV29-1; d_call: TRBD1; clone_size: few; cdr3_nt: TGCAGCCCCTGGGACAGGACCAATGAGCAGTTCTTC; cdr3_aa: CSPWDRTNEQFF
j_call: TRBJ1-2; v_call: TRBV5-1; d_call: TRBD1; clone_size: .; cdr3_nt: TGCGCCAGCACCCCGAGGACAGGGGGCCCCGACGGCTACACCTTC; cdr3_aa: CASTPRTGGPDGYTF